Listed below are T cell receptor beta chains from one sample, sequenced in a study of HIV-infected patients and healthy controls. TCRdb re-called the 5' RACE reads through MiXCR, storing one row per CDR3 protein. Of around 18,000 distinct CDR3 sequences detected, around 10% appear once; the ten largest clones hold approximately 3.3%. Sequenced sample: blood. The receptors derive from an adult in good health. Each CDR3 is given with its conserved first and last residue. The D gene is left open where the match is weak. The listing skips clone size in some rows; elsewhere it reads once, few, many or a size class.

NA,TRBV4-1,TRBJ1-4,few,15,CASSQLQGANEKLFF,TGCGCCAGCAGCCAGCTACAGGGAGCTAATGAAAAACTGTTTTTT
NA,TRBV25-1,TRBJ1-1,many,12,CASREVGTEAFF,TGTGCCAGCAGGGAGGTCGGCACTGAAGCTTTCTTT
NA,TRBV27,TRBJ2-1,NA,15,CASSLSASSYNEQFF,TGTGCCAGCAGTTTATCGGCTAGCTCCTACAATGAGCAGTTCTTC
TRBD1,TRBV18,TRBJ1-3,NA,17,CASSPRGQGAAGNTIYF,TGTGCCAGCTCACCACGAGGACAGGGGGCTGCTGGAAACACCATATATTTT
NA,TRBV20-1,TRBJ2-3,few,15,CSAAPITTSTDTQYF,TGCAGTGCCGCACCGATAACTACTAGCACAGATACGCAGTATTTT
TRBD1,TRBV14,TRBJ2-5,NA,16,CASSQRSGTGLETQYF,TGTGCCAGCAGCCAACGGTCTGGGACAGGGTTAGAGACCCAGTACTTC
TRBD2,TRBV2,TRBJ2-2,medium-sized,15,CASSGTSGSRGELFF,TGTGCCAGCAGTGGGACTAGCGGGAGTAGAGGGGAGCTGTTTTTT
TRBD2,TRBV6-5,TRBJ2-3,medium-sized,15,CASSSGTSGTDTQYF,TGTGCCAGCAGTTCCGGGACTAGCGGCACAGATACGCAGTATTTT
TRBD2,TRBV20-1,TRBJ2-5,NA,16,CSASMASGMLQETQYF,TGCAGTGCTAGTATGGCTAGCGGGATGCTCCAAGAGACCCAGTACTTC
TRBD1,TRBV28,TRBJ1-1,NA,13,CASSPQPTGQAFF,TGTGCCAGCAGTCCTCAACCGACAGGGCAAGCTTTCTTT
NA,TRBV20-1,TRBJ1-4,NA,15,CSARPRPGSYEKLFF,TGCAGTGCTAGACCTAGACCGGGGTCCTACGAAAAACTGTTTTTT
NA,TRBV5-6,TRBJ2-5,many,13,CASSGDNQETQYF,TGTGCCAGCAGCGGGGACAACCAAGAGACCCAGTACTTC
NA,TRBV29-1,TRBJ1-1,many,12,CSVDQENTEAFF,TGCAGCGTTGACCAGGAGAACACTGAAGCTTTCTTT
NA,TRBV7-2,TRBJ2-2,many,15,CASSLVPQGTGELFF,TGTGCCAGCAGCTTGGTCCCGCAGGGCACCGGGGAGCTGTTTTTT
NA,TRBV6-1,TRBJ1-2,few,14,CAGSPGHVLYGYTF,TGTGCCGGCTCCCCGGGACATGTCCTCTATGGCTACACCTTC
TRBD1,TRBV20-1,TRBJ2-7,many,13,CSAKDRGPYEQYF,TGCAGTGCTAAGGACAGGGGGCCGTACGAGCAGTACTTC